Below, one T cell receptor beta chain is given with its context. Its antigen is as yet unknown. V shed 7 bases and J 1 base; nucleotides not matched to a gene: 5. Germline V lookup: CDR1 MNHEY, CDR2 SVGAGI. The CDR3 is made up of 14 amino acids. The data are from a study of cytomegalovirus exposure and HLA in healthy donors. Study-wide findings and caveats: When a later analysis was performed, an Asian-associated ancestry cluster reportedly had fewer N-insertions than the roughly 630-donor mean.

Use of 60 Vbeta and 13 Jbeta primers characterized the PCR. Assay used: immunoSEQ multiplex PCR; TCRdb lists only in-frame clones, some missing. The table has around 77,000 clones, 75% to 80% seen once. The sample taken for sequencing was PBMCs. The chain uses TRBV6-5 and TRBJ2-7, with 9 bases identical to TRBD1. This receptor was identified in a man in his forties in good health and CMV-seronegative. Written as DNA, the CDR3 is TGTGCCAGCAAACCGGGACAGGGATCCTACGAGCAGTACTTC. It yields the protein CASKPGQGSYEQYF.